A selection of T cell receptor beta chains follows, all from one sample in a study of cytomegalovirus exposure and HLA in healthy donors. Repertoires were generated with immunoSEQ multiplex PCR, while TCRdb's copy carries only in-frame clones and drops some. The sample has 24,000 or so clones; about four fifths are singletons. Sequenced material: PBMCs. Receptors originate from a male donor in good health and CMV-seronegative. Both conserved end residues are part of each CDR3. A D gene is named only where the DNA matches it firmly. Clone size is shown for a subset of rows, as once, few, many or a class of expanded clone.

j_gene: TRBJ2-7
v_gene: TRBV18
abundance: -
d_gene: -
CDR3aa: CASRTTEGDEQYF
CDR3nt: TGTGCCAGCCGAACGACGGAGGGAGACGAGCAGTACTTC

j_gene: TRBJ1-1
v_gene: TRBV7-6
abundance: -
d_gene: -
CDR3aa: CASSLRSVTQYGNTEAFF
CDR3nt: TGTGCCAGCAGCTTAAGGAGTGTGACCCAATATGGGAACACTGAAGCTTTCTTT

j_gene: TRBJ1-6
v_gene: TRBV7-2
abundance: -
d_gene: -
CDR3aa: CASSLGQTYNSPLHF
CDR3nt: TGTGCCAGCAGCTTAGGACAAACTTATAATTCACCCCTCCACTTT

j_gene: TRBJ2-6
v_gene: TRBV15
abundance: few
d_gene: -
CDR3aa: CATSRDGGAGANVLTF
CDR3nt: TGTGCCACCAGCAGAGATGGGGGCGCTGGGGCCAACGTCCTGACTTTC

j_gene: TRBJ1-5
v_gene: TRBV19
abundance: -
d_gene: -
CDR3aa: CASSITRGQPQHF
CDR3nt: TGTGCCAGTAGTATAACCCGCGGGCAGCCCCAGCATTTT

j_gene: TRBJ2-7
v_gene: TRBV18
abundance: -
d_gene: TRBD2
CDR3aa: CASSLQTSGTTYEQYF
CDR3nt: TGTGCCAGCTCACTACAGACTAGCGGGACAACCTACGAGCAGTACTTC

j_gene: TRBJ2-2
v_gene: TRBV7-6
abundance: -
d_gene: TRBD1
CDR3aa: CASSLGQGGTGELFF
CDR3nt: TGTGCCAGCAGCTTGGGACAGGGGGGCACCGGGGAGCTGTTTTTT

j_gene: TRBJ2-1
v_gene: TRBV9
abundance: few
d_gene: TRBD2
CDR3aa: CASSVGGAGGYEQFF
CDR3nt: TGTGCCAGCAGCGTAGGGGGAGCGGGAGGCTATGAGCAGTTCTTC

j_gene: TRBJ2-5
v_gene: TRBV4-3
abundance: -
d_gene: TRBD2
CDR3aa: CASSHAFAGGSETQYF
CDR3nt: TGCGCCAGCAGCCACGCGTTTGCGGGGGGGTCGGAGACCCAGTACTTC

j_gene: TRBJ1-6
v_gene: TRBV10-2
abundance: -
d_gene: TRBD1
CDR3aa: CASSESWTGLNSPLHF
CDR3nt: TGCGCCAGCAGTGAGTCGTGGACAGGGCTAAATTCACCCCTCCACTTT

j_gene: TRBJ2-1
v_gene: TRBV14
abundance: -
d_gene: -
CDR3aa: CASSQEQAHLSYNEQFF
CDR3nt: TGTGCCAGCAGCCAAGAACAGGCCCACCTCTCCTACAATGAGCAGTTCTTC

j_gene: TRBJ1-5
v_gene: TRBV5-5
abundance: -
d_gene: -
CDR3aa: CASSLGDIFSNQPQHF
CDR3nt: TGTGCCAGCAGCTTGGGGGACATATTCAGCAATCAGCCCCAGCATTTT

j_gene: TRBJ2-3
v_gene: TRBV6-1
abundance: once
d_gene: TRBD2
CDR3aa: CASSEDGGGRTDTQYF
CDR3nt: TGTGCCAGCAGTGAGGACGGAGGCGGGAGAACAGATACGCAGTATTTT

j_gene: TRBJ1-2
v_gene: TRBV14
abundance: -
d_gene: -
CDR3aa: CASSHQGNGYTF
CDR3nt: TGTGCCAGCAGCCACCAGGGGAACGGCTACACCTTC

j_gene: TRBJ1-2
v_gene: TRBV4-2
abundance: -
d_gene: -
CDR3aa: CASSQASGQSLGTAYGYTF
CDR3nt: TGTGCCAGCAGCCAAGCGAGTGGGCAGAGTTTGGGTACCGCGTATGGCTACACCTTC

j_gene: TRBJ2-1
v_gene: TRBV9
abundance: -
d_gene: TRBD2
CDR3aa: CASSPSGREQFF
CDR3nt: TGTGCCAGCAGCCCTAGCGGAAGGGAGCAGTTCTTC

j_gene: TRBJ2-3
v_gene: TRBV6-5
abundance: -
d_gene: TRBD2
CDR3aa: CASSYAGGIGDTQYF
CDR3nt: TGTGCCAGCAGTTACGCGGGAGGGATTGGAGATACGCAGTATTTT

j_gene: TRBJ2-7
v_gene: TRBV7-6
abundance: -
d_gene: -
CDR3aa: CASSLYQGSHEQYF
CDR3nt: TGTGCCAGCAGCCTTTACCAGGGGTCCCACGAGCAGTACTTC

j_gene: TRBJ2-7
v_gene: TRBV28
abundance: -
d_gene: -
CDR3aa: CASSPPVTYEQYF
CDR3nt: TGTGCCAGCAGTCCGCCGGTCACCTACGAGCAGTACTTC

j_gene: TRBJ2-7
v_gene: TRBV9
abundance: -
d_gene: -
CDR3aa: CASSVAGTLTYEQYF
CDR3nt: TGTGCCAGCAGCGTAGCAGGGACACTGACCTACGAGCAGTACTTC

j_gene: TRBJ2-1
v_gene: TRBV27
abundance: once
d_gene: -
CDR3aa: CASSLDVVASDNEQFF
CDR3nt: TGTGCCAGCAGTTTAGATGTGGTAGCATCTGACAATGAGCAGTTCTTC